This T cell receptor (beta chain) originates from a study of lymphopenia after photon versus proton radiotherapy. Study-level results: Only patients who died were analyzed for survival; proton advantage is unproven. Relative stability marked proton patients; photon patients lost diversity and naive cells. A bigger post-nadir fall in TCR diversity correlated inversely with survival time in deceased patients. After lymphocyte nadir, photon-treated repertoires showed oligoclonal expansion, especially CD8+ Temra.

The assay was immunoSEQ multiplex PCR, and TCRdb's table has in-frame clones only and misses some. Among around 55,000 clones listed, 65% to 85% were seen once. On this clone: Its antigen is undetermined.

Germline CDR1 is MGHRA and CDR2 is YSYEKL. The CDR3 covers 15 residues. Trimming cost V 4 bases and J 0 bases, with 12 bases left between them. This clonotype was sampled from a man aged 55 to 70 with pancreatic cancer. The sequencing used peripheral blood, collected from a patient treated with proton-based radiotherapy. J is TRBJ1-1 and V is TRBV4-1; maybe TRBD1 (6 bases). DNA for the CDR3: TGCGCCAGCAGCCTAGGGGGGGGGATGAACACTGAAGCTTTCTTT. The encoded protein is CASSLGGGMNTEAFF.